Listed below are T cell receptor beta chains from one sample, sequenced in a study of shared clonotypes between healthy human individuals. Sequencing was performed with immunoSEQ multiplex PCR; in TCRdb, only in-frame clones are kept and a portion is missing. The sample lists more than 1 million clones; 75% to 85% were seen once. The sample taken for sequencing was memory CD4+ T cells from PBMCs. These TCRs come from a man younger than 35 in good health. Some clones in this sample may be carry-over from other donors' samples. The CDR3 runs from the conserved cysteine through the conserved F or W. A D gene is named only where the DNA matches it firmly. Clone size is given for some rows only: seen once, a few or many times, or a class if the clone is expanded.

j_gene | abundance | d_gene | v_gene | CDR3nt | CDR3aa
TRBJ1-1 | NA | TRBD1 | TRBV27 | TGTGCCAGGGACAGGCGGATAGAGAACACTGAAGCTTTCTTT | CARDRRIENTEAFF
TRBJ2-1 | NA | TRBD1 | TRBV7-9 | TGTGCCAGCAGCTTAGGAGGGGGCAGGATATACAATGAGCAGTTCTTC | CASSLGGGRIYNEQFF
TRBJ2-1 | NA | TRBD1 | TRBV10-1 | TGCGCCAGCAGTGAGCGCAGGGGGCTAAGGAATGAGCAGTTCTTC | CASSERRGLRNEQFF
TRBJ2-1 | NA | NA | TRBV19 | TGTGCCAGTAGTATAGTACAGACCTCCGGCAATGAGCAGTTCTTC | CASSIVQTSGNEQFF
TRBJ2-3 | once | TRBD1 | TRBV28 | TGTGCCAGCCTCGACAGGGCTCTCGATACGCAGTATTTT | CASLDRALDTQYF
TRBJ2-2 | NA | TRBD2 | TRBV30 | TGTGCCTGGAGTTCCATAGCGGGAGCGGCCACCGGGGAGCTGTTTTTT | CAWSSIAGAATGELFF
TRBJ2-1 | few | NA | TRBV7-9 | TGTGCCAGCAGCCCAATGACCCGCGGAGGCAATGAGCAGTTCTTC | CASSPMTRGGNEQFF
TRBJ2-7 | NA | NA | TRBV5-1 | TGCGCCAGCAGCTTGGGGAGACAAAGCTACGAGCAGTACTTC | CASSLGRQSYEQYF
TRBJ2-7 | NA | NA | TRBV7-3 | TGTGCCAGCAGCTTGGGAGGACAGTTCTACGAGCAGTACTTC | CASSLGGQFYEQYF
TRBJ2-7 | NA | TRBD2 | TRBV6-6 | TGTGCCAGCAGACAACCGAGGGGACTAGCGGCCTACGAGCAGTACTTC | CASRQPRGLAAYEQYF
TRBJ1-1 | few | NA | TRBV28 | TGTGCCAGCACTAACGGGGGCGGCCTAACGAACACTGAAGCTTTCTTT | CASTNGGGLTNTEAFF
TRBJ2-1 | NA | TRBD2 | TRBV9 | TGTGCCAGCAGCGTCGGGACTAGCGGGGCTTTCTCCTACAATGAGCAGTTCTTC | CASSVGTSGAFSYNEQFF
TRBJ2-1 | NA | TRBD2 | TRBV27 | TGTGCCAGCAGTTTATATCGGACTAGCGCCTACAATGAGCAGTTCTTC | CASSLYRTSAYNEQFF
TRBJ2-1 | NA | NA | TRBV9 | TGTGCCAGCAGCGTGGCTACCACATACAATGAGCAGTTCTTC | CASSVATTYNEQFF
TRBJ2-5 | NA | TRBD1 | TRBV25-1 | TGTGCCAGCAGTGCCCACTCAGGGGGCCGGGAGACCCAGTACTTC | CASSAHSGGRETQYF
TRBJ2-1 | NA | NA | TRBV5-4 | TGTGCCAGCAGCGCGAAGTACAATGAGCAGTTCTTC | CASSAKYNEQFF
TRBJ2-3 | NA | NA | TRBV13 | TGTGCCAGCAGCCTCAGCACAGATACGCAGTATTTT | CASSLSTDTQYF
TRBJ2-2 | NA | TRBD1 | TRBV28 | TGTGCCATTGTGACCTTACCGGGACAGGGGGATCGTGGCGGGGAGCTGTTTTTT | CAIVTLPGQGDRGGELFF
TRBJ2-5 | NA | NA | TRBV14 | TGTGCCAGCAGCCAAGTGACGAGTAGTTACGGGGAGACCCAGTACTTC | CASSQVTSSYGETQYF
TRBJ1-4 | NA | NA | TRBV18 | TGTGCCAGCTCACTACAGGGTGGAAAACTGTTTTTT | CASSLQGGKLFF
TRBJ2-7 | NA | NA | TRBV15 | TGTGCCACCAGCAGAGTTGGGAACGAGCAGTACTTC | CATSRVGNEQYF
TRBJ2-1 | NA | TRBD2 | TRBV28 | TGTGCCAGCAGAAGGGGACTAACATACAATGAGCAGTTCTTC | CASRRGLTYNEQFF
TRBJ2-7 | NA | TRBD1 | TRBV5-1 | TGCGCCAGCAGCCCGGGGACAGGGGAAAACGAGCAGTACTTC | CASSPGTGENEQYF
TRBJ1-1 | few | NA | TRBV11-3 | TGTGCCAGCAGCCTTTCCGGGGCCGAAGCTTTCTTT | CASSLSGAEAFF
TRBJ2-2 | NA | NA | TRBV7-3 | TGTGCCAGCAGCCTGAGGGCGAACACCGGGGAGCTGTTTTTT | CASSLRANTGELFF
TRBJ2-1 | NA | TRBD1 | TRBV28 | TGTGCCAGCAGCCCCCGGGACAGCCTGGGGGAGCAGTTCTTC | CASSPRDSLGEQFF
TRBJ1-3 | once | TRBD1 | TRBV6-1 | TGTGCCAGCACCCTCGGACAGGGGGCCACCATATATTTT | CASTLGQGATIYF
TRBJ2-5 | NA | NA | TRBV10-3 | TGTGCCATCAGTGACCTCAACGGAGGGGAGACCCAGTACTTC | CAISDLNGGETQYF
TRBJ2-6 | NA | NA | TRBV2 | TGTGCCAGCAGTGACAGCTCTGGGGCCAACGTCCTGACTTTC | CASSDSSGANVLTF
TRBJ1-3 | NA | NA | TRBV2 | TGTGCCAGCAGTGAGCAGGTGTACTCTGGAAACACCATATATTTT | CASSEQVYSGNTIYF
TRBJ1-1 | NA | NA | TRBV5-1 | TGCGCCAGCAGCACCGTGGCCCTTGGCTCCACTGAAGCTTTCTTT | CASSTVALGSTEAFF
TRBJ2-4 | NA | TRBD1 | TRBV4-2 | TGTGCCAGCAGCCAAGACAGGGGGCTAGCCAAAAACATTCAGTACTTC | CASSQDRGLAKNIQYF
TRBJ1-1 | NA | NA | TRBV7-2 | TGTGCCAGCAGCTTAGGAGCGGCTAACACTGAAGCTTTCTTT | CASSLGAANTEAFF
TRBJ1-3 | NA | NA | TRBV11-2 | TGTGCCAGCAGCACTCCCAAGGGGGGGGGAACTGGAAACACCATATATTTT | CASSTPKGGGTGNTIYF
TRBJ2-1 | NA | TRBD2 | TRBV4-2 | TGTGCCAGCAGCCAAGGAAACCTAGCGGGACAGTACAATGAGCAGTTCTTC | CASSQGNLAGQYNEQFF
TRBJ2-5 | NA | TRBD1 | TRBV18 | TGTGCCAGCTCACCACCGGGACAGGGTTCGGAGACCCAGTACTTC | CASSPPGQGSETQYF
TRBJ2-7 | NA | NA | TRBV5-4 | TGTGCCAGCAGCTTGGAGGTCAGGGGTACCGAGCAGTACTTC | CASSLEVRGTEQYF
TRBJ2-2 | NA | NA | TRBV19 | TGTGCCACTTGGGCTAGTGCGAACACCGGGGAGCTGTTTTTT | CATWASANTGELFF
TRBJ2-5 | many | NA | TRBV30 | TGTGCCTGGAGTGTACCGGGGTTTGAGACCCAGTACTTC | CAWSVPGFETQYF
TRBJ2-5 | NA | NA | TRBV9 | TGTGCCAGCAGCGTATCAGGTCAAGAGACCCAGTACTTC | CASSVSGQETQYF
TRBJ2-1 | NA | NA | TRBV29-1 | TGCAGCTACGGGAGCCCGTTCTCCTACAATGAGCAGTTCTTC | CSYGSPFSYNEQFF
TRBJ1-4 | NA | NA | TRBV9 | TGTGCCAGCAGCATGACGACAGGTCCTAATGAAAAACTGTTTTTT | CASSMTTGPNEKLFF
TRBJ2-5 | NA | NA | TRBV30 | TGTGCCTGGAACGGGGCTCGGCAAGAGACCCAGTACTTC | CAWNGARQETQYF
TRBJ2-3 | NA | NA | TRBV7-3 | TGTGCCAGCAGCCTTCAGGCTACAGATACGCAGTATTTT | CASSLQATDTQYF
TRBJ1-6 | once | NA | TRBV21-1 | TGTGCCAGCAGCACCCAGGACAGAAATTCACCCCTCCACTTT | CASSTQDRNSPLHF
TRBJ1-4 | once | NA | TRBV6-6 | TGTGCCAGCAGTCGTGCGGGAGAAAAACTGTTTTTT | CASSRAGEKLFF
TRBJ2-1 | NA | NA | TRBV11-1 | TGTGCCAGCAGCTTAAGTGGGTGGGTGAATGAGCAGTTCTTC | CASSLSGWVNEQFF
TRBJ2-3 | NA | NA | TRBV7-2 | TGTGCCAGCAGCTTAGACGGGAGACGGGCAGATACGCAGTATTTT | CASSLDGRRADTQYF
TRBJ1-1 | NA | NA | TRBV28 | TGTGCCAGCAGTTTAATCGCCGGGGAGAACACTGAAGCTTTCTTT | CASSLIAGENTEAFF
TRBJ2-2 | NA | TRBD2 | TRBV11-2 | TGTGCCAGCAGCTTATTAGCGGGAGGGGCCGGGGAGCTGTTTTTT | CASSLLAGGAGELFF
TRBJ2-7 | once | NA | TRBV20-1 | TGCAGTGACCACATGTTTGGGGAGCAGTACTTC | CSDHMFGEQYF
TRBJ2-1 | NA | NA | TRBV15 | TGTGCCACCAGCAGGACTCGCTCCTACAATGAGCAGTTCTTC | CATSRTRSYNEQFF
TRBJ2-7 | NA | NA | TRBV7-2 | TGTGCCAGCAGCCTCCGCTACGAGCAGTACTTC | CASSLRYEQYF
TRBJ2-1 | NA | TRBD2 | TRBV7-8 | TGTGCCAGCAGCTCCCAACGTGCGGGAGGGGGCAATGAGCAGTTCTTC | CASSSQRAGGGNEQFF
TRBJ1-5 | NA | NA | TRBV4-2 | TGTGCCAGCAGCCAAGTTCCGGGGCGAGGGAGGGAACAGCCCCAGCATTTT | CASSQVPGRGREQPQHF
TRBJ2-3 | NA | NA | TRBV19 | TGTGCCAGTACAAGCGGGTACGGCACAGATACGCAGTATTTT | CASTSGYGTDTQYF
TRBJ2-7 | NA | NA | TRBV7-3 | TGTGCCAGCAGCTCCCCCGCCCAAGGGGCCTACGAGCAGTACTTC | CASSSPAQGAYEQYF
TRBJ2-5 | NA | TRBD1 | TRBV9 | TGTGCCAGCAGCGTAGCTACTCCGGGACAGGGTATACAAGAGACCCAGTACTTC | CASSVATPGQGIQETQYF
TRBJ2-5 | NA | NA | TRBV5-1 | TGCGCCAGCAGTGGGGGGGCGCAGGAGACCCAGTACTTC | CASSGGAQETQYF
TRBJ2-1 | NA | NA | TRBV5-4 | TGTGCCAGCAGCTTGGTTAGACGGAACAGATTCAATGAGCAGTTCTTC | CASSLVRRNRFNEQFF